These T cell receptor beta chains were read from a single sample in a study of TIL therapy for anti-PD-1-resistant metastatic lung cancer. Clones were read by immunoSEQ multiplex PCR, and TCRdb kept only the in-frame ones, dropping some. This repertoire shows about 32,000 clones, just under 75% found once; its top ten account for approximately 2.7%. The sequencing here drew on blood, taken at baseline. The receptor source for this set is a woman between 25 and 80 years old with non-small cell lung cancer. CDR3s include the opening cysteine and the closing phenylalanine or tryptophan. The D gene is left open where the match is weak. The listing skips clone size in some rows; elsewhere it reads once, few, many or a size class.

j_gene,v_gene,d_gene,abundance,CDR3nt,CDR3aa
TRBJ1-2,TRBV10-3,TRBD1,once,TGTGCCATCAGTGAGGGACAGGGGGCGCAGGGTGGCTACACCTTC,CAISEGQGAQGGYTF
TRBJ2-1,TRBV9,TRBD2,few,TGTGCCAGCAGCGTAGGGACTAGCGGGAGAAGGGTCGGCAATGAGCAGTTCTTC,CASSVGTSGRRVGNEQFF
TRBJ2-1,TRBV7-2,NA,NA,TGTGCCAGCAGCCCCTTCGATAGCGAAGTATACAATGAGCAGTTCTTC,CASSPFDSEVYNEQFF
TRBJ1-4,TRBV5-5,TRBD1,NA,TGTGCCAGCACCCCGACAGGGACTAATGAAAAACTGTTTTTT,CASTPTGTNEKLFF
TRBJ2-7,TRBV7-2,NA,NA,TGTGCCAGCAGCCTGGTCTTCGCCCCCTACGAGCAGTACTTC,CASSLVFAPYEQYF
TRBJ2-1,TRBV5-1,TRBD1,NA,TGCGCCAGCCGTACAGGGGACTACAATGAGCAGTTCTTC,CASRTGDYNEQFF
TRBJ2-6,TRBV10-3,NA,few,TGTGCCATCAGTGAGCTGCGTTCGGGAAGTGGGGCCAACGTCCTGACTTTC,CAISELRSGSGANVLTF
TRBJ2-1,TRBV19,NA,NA,TGTGCCAGTAGTATTGGGGTGGGTGAGCAGTTCTTC,CASSIGVGEQFF
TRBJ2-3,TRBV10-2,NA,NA,TGCGCCACGTCGAGCAGCACAGATACGCAGTATTTT,CATSSSTDTQYF
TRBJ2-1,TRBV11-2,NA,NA,TGTGCCAGCAGCCCCTCGGGGTCTAAGCAGTTCTTC,CASSPSGSKQFF
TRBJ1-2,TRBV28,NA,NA,TGTGCCAGCAGTAATAGGCGAAGTTCCTATGGCTACACCTTC,CASSNRRSSYGYTF
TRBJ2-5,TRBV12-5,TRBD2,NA,TGTGCTAGTGGTTTGGCAACTAGCGGGACGTACCAAGAGACCCAGTACTTC,CASGLATSGTYQETQYF
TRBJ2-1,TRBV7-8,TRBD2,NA,TGTGCCAGCAGCTTAAAGGCGGGAGTACGAGTCAATGAGCAGTTCTTC,CASSLKAGVRVNEQFF
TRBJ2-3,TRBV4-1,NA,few,TGCGCCAGCAGCCAAGTGGACCTAGGGTTCACAGATACGCAGTATTTT,CASSQVDLGFTDTQYF
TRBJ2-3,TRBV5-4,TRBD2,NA,TGTGCCAGCAGCTTCGGACTAGCGGGAGTGATAGGTACAGATACGCAGTATTTT,CASSFGLAGVIGTDTQYF
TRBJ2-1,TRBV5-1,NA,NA,TGCGCCAGCAGCTTGCAAAGTGGGGCCTTTTACAATGAGCAGTTCTTC,CASSLQSGAFYNEQFF
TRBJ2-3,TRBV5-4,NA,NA,TGTGCCAGCATGGCGGGAACTGTACGCGGTACGCAGTATTTT,CASMAGTVRGTQYF
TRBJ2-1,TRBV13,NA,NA,TGTGCCAGCAGCTTGGGCGAGGAGCAGTTCTTC,CASSLGEEQFF
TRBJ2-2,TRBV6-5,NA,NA,TGTGCCAGCAGCCCAGGGACCGGGGAGCTGTTTTTT,CASSPGTGELFF
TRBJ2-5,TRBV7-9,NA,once,TGTGCCAGCAGCCGGCTAGCGCAGGAGACCCAGTACTTC,CASSRLAQETQYF
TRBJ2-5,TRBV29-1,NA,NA,TGCAGCGGGGGGGCGGGATCGGCACGAGAGACCCAGTACTTC,CSGGAGSARETQYF
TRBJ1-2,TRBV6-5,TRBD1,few,TGTGCCAGCAGCCGAGGACAGGCTAGGAGTGGCTACACCTTC,CASSRGQARSGYTF
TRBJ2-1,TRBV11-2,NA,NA,TGTGCCAGCAGCTCGATTAAGGGGCTTAGATCCTACAATGAGCAGTTCTTC,CASSSIKGLRSYNEQFF
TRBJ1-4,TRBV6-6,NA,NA,TGTGCCAGCAGGTCCTTGTTGGTTTTCTATGAAAAACTGTTTTTT,CASRSLLVFYEKLFF
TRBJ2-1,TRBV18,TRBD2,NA,TGTGCCAGCTCACCGTTTAGCGGGAGCCACAATGAGCAGTTCTTC,CASSPFSGSHNEQFF
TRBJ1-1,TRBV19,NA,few,TGTGCCAGTAGGCCGGGTGTCAGGGCCATGAACACTGAAGCTTTCTTT,CASRPGVRAMNTEAFF
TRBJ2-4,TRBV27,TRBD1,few,TGTGCCAGCAGCCCTTTAGGACAGGAGACCATTCAGTACTTC,CASSPLGQETIQYF
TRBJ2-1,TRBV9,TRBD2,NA,TGTGCCAGCAGCGTAGGGGGCGGGAGTTCAATGGGTGAGCAGTTCTTC,CASSVGGGSSMGEQFF
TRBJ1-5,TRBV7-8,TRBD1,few,TGTGCCAGCAGCCAAGGTCGACAGGGAGGCCAGCCCCAGCATTTT,CASSQGRQGGQPQHF
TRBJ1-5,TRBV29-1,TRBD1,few,TGCAGCACCGACGGACAGGGAGTGGACAATCAGCCCCAGCATTTT,CSTDGQGVDNQPQHF
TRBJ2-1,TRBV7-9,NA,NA,TGTGCCAGCAGCCCTAGGGGGGCGGGGAGCTCCTACAATGAGCAGTTCTTC,CASSPRGAGSSYNEQFF
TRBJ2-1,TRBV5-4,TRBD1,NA,TGTGCCAGCAGCTTGCCGGGACAGCTAAATGAGCAGTTCTTC,CASSLPGQLNEQFF
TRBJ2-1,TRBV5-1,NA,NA,TGCGCCAGCGCTAGCGCGGCGGGTCCCATTAACAATGAGCAGTTCTTC,CASASAAGPINNEQFF
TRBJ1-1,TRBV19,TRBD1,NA,TGTGCCAGTAGTTCTATAAGGGGGCGGACTGAAGCTTTCTTT,CASSSIRGRTEAFF
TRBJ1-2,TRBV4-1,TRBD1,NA,TGCGCCAGCAGCCAAATCAGGGGGCCAGATGGCTACACCTTC,CASSQIRGPDGYTF
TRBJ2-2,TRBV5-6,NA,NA,TGTGCCAGCAGCGTTGGACGTTTGAACACCGGGGAGCTGTTTTTT,CASSVGRLNTGELFF
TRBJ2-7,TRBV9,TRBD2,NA,TGTGCCAGCAGCGGAGAGGGGACTAGAGGGTACGAGCAGTACTTC,CASSGEGTRGYEQYF
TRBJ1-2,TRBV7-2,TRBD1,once,TGTGCCAGCAGCTCCGGACAGGGTAGAGGGAATGGCTACACCTTC,CASSSGQGRGNGYTF
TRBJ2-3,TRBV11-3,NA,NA,TGTGCCAGCAGCTTAGATCTTGCCCCAGATACGCAGTATTTT,CASSLDLAPDTQYF
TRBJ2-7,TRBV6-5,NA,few,TGTGCCAGCAGTTCTCCTCCCAACGAGCAGTACTTC,CASSSPPNEQYF
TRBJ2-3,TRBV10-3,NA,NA,TGTGCCATCCGGGGGACAGTAAACACAGATACGCAGTATTTT,CAIRGTVNTDTQYF
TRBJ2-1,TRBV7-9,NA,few,TGTGCCAGCAGCTTAACCGGAGGGAGCCTTGAGCAGTTCTTC,CASSLTGGSLEQFF
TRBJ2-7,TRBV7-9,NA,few,TGTGCCAGCAGCTTAGTTGTCAGCTACGAGCAGTACTTC,CASSLVVSYEQYF
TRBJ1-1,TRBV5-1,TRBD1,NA,TGCGCCAGCAGCTTGACTCCGGGACAGGGTGTTGAAGCTTTCTTT,CASSLTPGQGVEAFF
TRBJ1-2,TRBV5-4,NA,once,TGTGCCAGCAGCTTGGTGGACCGCTATGGCTACACCTTC,CASSLVDRYGYTF
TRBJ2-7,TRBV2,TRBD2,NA,TGTGCCAGCAGTGGGACTAGCGGGAGGGCCAAGGGCGAGCAGTACTTC,CASSGTSGRAKGEQYF